A single TCR beta chain is shown here with its context. In the source study's methods: Nucleated cell number was recorded as an estimate derived from reference gene primer amplification. Some clones are missing from TCRdb's copy, which holds only in-frame ones; the method was immunoSEQ multiplex PCR. The D gene and trimming were derived from the DNA, and the V and J assignments and clone size from that table. The table lists 100,000 to 150,000 clones, over 75% of them singletons. The sample is drawn from a study of blood T cell repertoires in COVID-19. For the study at large: From the United States, Italy and Spain came samples of acute and convalescent COVID-19. Sources were T cells, B-cell-depleted T cells, or PBMCs; the material itself was cDNA or gDNA.

The sequenced sample consisted of peripheral blood. The TCR comes from an older man with active or convalescent COVID-19.

This CDR3 reads CASSAGTANTGELFF. The CDR3 bases are TGTGCCAGCAGCGCCGGGACAGCGAACACCGGGGAGCTGTTTTTT. The chain employs TRBV11-3 and TRBJ2-2; 7 positions agree with TRBD1. The CDR3 is 15 amino acids. Germline trimming cut 5 bases from V and 0 bases from J; bases unmatched to any gene: 3. Per the germline V gene, CDR1 is SGHNT and CDR2 is YENEEA.